The rows below give T cell receptor beta chains drawn from one sample of a study of blood T cell repertoires in COVID-19. Sequenced by immunoSEQ multiplex PCR; TCRdb stores in-frame clones only, minus some. Of approximately 41,000 clones listed, about 87% were seen once; the top ten hold 1% to 1.5%. Sequenced sample: peripheral blood. These receptors all come from a woman between 40 and 50 years old with acute or convalescent COVID-19. Each CDR3 is given with its conserved first and last residue. A D gene is named only where the DNA matches it firmly. The listing skips clone size in some rows; elsewhere it reads once, few, many or a size class.

CDR3 length: 13; D gene: TRBD1; clone size: -; V gene: TRBV24-1; J gene: TRBJ2-5; CDR3 DNA: TGTGCCACCGCCAGGACAGGGGGAGAGACCCAGTACTTC; CDR3 protein: CATARTGGETQYF
CDR3 length: 15; D gene: -; clone size: once; V gene: TRBV13; J gene: TRBJ2-7; CDR3 DNA: TGTGCCAGCAGCGAGACAGGGGAGGGGGCCTACGAGCAGTACTTC; CDR3 protein: CASSETGEGAYEQYF
CDR3 length: 14; D gene: TRBD2; clone size: once; V gene: TRBV5-4; J gene: TRBJ2-1; CDR3 DNA: TGTGCCAGCAGACGTAGCGGGAGCTACAATGAGCAGTTCTTC; CDR3 protein: CASRRSGSYNEQFF
CDR3 length: 13; D gene: -; clone size: -; V gene: TRBV12-3/TRBV12-4; J gene: TRBJ1-2; CDR3 DNA: TGTGCCAGCAGTACCACGGAGCTCTATGGCTACACCTTC; CDR3 protein: CASSTTELYGYTF
CDR3 length: 12; D gene: -; clone size: once; V gene: TRBV7-2; J gene: TRBJ1-4; CDR3 DNA: TGTGCCAGCAGCCCCCCGGGAAAAAAACTGTTTTTT; CDR3 protein: CASSPPGKKLFF
CDR3 length: 18; D gene: TRBD2; clone size: -; V gene: TRBV5-1; J gene: TRBJ2-3; CDR3 DNA: TGCGCCAGCAGCTTAATCCCAGGCGGGGGGGGAATCACAGATACGCAGTATTTT; CDR3 protein: CASSLIPGGGGITDTQYF
CDR3 length: 15; D gene: TRBD2; clone size: -; V gene: TRBV11-2; J gene: TRBJ2-1; CDR3 DNA: TGTGCCAGCAGCGATAGCGGGAGGGCTTTCTATGAGCAGTTCTTC; CDR3 protein: CASSDSGRAFYEQFF
CDR3 length: 12; D gene: TRBD1; clone size: -; V gene: TRBV28; J gene: TRBJ1-2; CDR3 DNA: TGTGCCAGCAGAGACAGGGGGTACGGCTACACCTTC; CDR3 protein: CASRDRGYGYTF
CDR3 length: 14; D gene: TRBD1; clone size: once; V gene: TRBV5-4; J gene: TRBJ1-3; CDR3 DNA: TGTGCCAGCAGCGCGGACAGGGGTGGAAACACCATATATTTT; CDR3 protein: CASSADRGGNTIYF
CDR3 length: 15; D gene: -; clone size: -; V gene: TRBV28; J gene: TRBJ2-3; CDR3 DNA: TGTGCCAGCAGTTCCCTTGGGGGGGGCCCAGATACGCAGTATTTT; CDR3 protein: CASSSLGGGPDTQYF
CDR3 length: 16; D gene: TRBD2; clone size: -; V gene: TRBV12-5; J gene: TRBJ2-5; CDR3 DNA: TGTGCTAGTGCCCTACGACTAGCGGGAGAGGGTGAGACCCAGTACTTC; CDR3 protein: CASALRLAGEGETQYF
CDR3 length: 16; D gene: -; clone size: -; V gene: TRBV2; J gene: TRBJ2-2; CDR3 DNA: TGTGCCAGCAGTCAACCCCAGGGATCGAACACCGGGGAGCTGTTTTTT; CDR3 protein: CASSQPQGSNTGELFF
CDR3 length: 15; D gene: -; clone size: -; V gene: TRBV3-1/TRBV3-2; J gene: TRBJ2-7; CDR3 DNA: TGTGCCAGCAGCCAAGGGAGGGGCAAACCCTACGAGCAGTACTTC; CDR3 protein: CASSQGRGKPYEQYF
CDR3 length: 12; D gene: -; clone size: -; V gene: TRBV10-3; J gene: TRBJ1-1; CDR3 DNA: TGTGCCATCAGCACAGGAAACACTGAAGCTTTCTTT; CDR3 protein: CAISTGNTEAFF
CDR3 length: 13; D gene: -; clone size: few; V gene: TRBV14; J gene: TRBJ1-1; CDR3 DNA: TGTGCCAGCAGCCAGTCTACGGTCACTGAAGCTTTCTTT; CDR3 protein: CASSQSTVTEAFF
CDR3 length: 15; D gene: TRBD1; clone size: -; V gene: TRBV24-1; J gene: TRBJ2-1; CDR3 DNA: TGTGCCACCAGTGAGTCCGGGACAGGGGGAAATGAGCAGTTCTTC; CDR3 protein: CATSESGTGGNEQFF
CDR3 length: 14; D gene: -; clone size: -; V gene: TRBV30; J gene: TRBJ1-5; CDR3 DNA: TGTGCCTGGAGTGAGGGGGTTAGCAATCAGCCCCAGCATTTT; CDR3 protein: CAWSEGVSNQPQHF
CDR3 length: 13; D gene: -; clone size: -; V gene: TRBV27; J gene: TRBJ2-7; CDR3 DNA: TGTGCCAGCAGTGCGGGGGCGTCCTACGAGCAGTACTTC; CDR3 protein: CASSAGASYEQYF